This T cell receptor (beta chain) was identified in a study of esophageal squamous cell carcinoma under preoperative chemotherapy. Study observations and caveats: Chemotherapy was followed by significantly higher TCR diversity in peripheral T cells only, not tumor-infiltrating lymphocytes. After paclitaxel-nedaplatin, abundant clones were more likely to contract than amplify. After treatment, tumor-infiltrating lymphocytes seemed to come partly from incoming peripheral T cells, not only local changes.

With respect to this clonotype: The antigen is unknown.

The J segment lost 0 bases and the V segment lost 10 bases, leaving 4 bases of the junction unmatched. CDR1 is MRHNA and CDR2 is SNTAGT in the germline V gene. This CDR3 has 13 residues. From the PCR reads, TCRdb called clonotypes with MiXCR, one entry per CDR3 protein. The repertoire holds over 13,000 distinct CDR3 sequences, 60% seen once, with over 40% in the top ten. Described time point: before preoperative PTX-NDP chemotherapy. The TCR originated in a human donor with esophageal squamous cell carcinoma. The donor label of this sample is uncertain. The rearrangement joins TRBV6-4 to TRBJ1-1; 8 bases align to TRBD1. This specimen was acquired from a patient given preoperative chemotherapy. CDR3: CANPDRVNTEAFF. The CDR3 DNA follows: TGTGCCAACCCGGACAGGGTGAACACTGAAGCTTTCTTT.